Shown below are 29 T cell receptor beta chains from a single sample sequenced in a study of blood T cell repertoires in COVID-19. The method was immunoSEQ multiplex PCR; TCRdb's version includes in-frame clones alone and lacks a portion of them. In the table there are 90,000 to 100,000 clones, roughly 90% of which are singletons. The sequenced sample was peripheral blood. These receptors came from an elderly man with acute or convalescent COVID-19.

In its sample, this clone was seen a few times. The rearrangement joins TRBV7-9 to TRBJ1-1, with D tentatively TRBD1 (5 bases). The CDR3 runs 16 residues. Trimming left V 2 bases short and J 2 bases short, with 15 bases between. Germline CDR1 reads SEHNR; CDR2 reads FQNEAQ (reference sequence). CDR3 DNA: TGTGCCAGCAGCTTAAGAACTGGGGCGCGTAACACTGAAGCTTTCTTT. Its translation is CASSLRTGARNTEAFF.

The gene calls are TRBV27 and TRBJ2-2, with D possibly matching TRBD1 (5 bases). The germline V gene encodes CDR1 MNHEY and CDR2 SMNVEV (reference sequence). Trimming removed 5 bases from V and 6 bases from J, with 13 bases in between. The CDR3 is made up of 14 amino acids. This chain's CDR3 is CASSVKTVPGELFF. The CDR3, as DNA: TGTGCCAGCAGTGTAAAGACAGTCCCCGGGGAGCTGTTTTTT.

This chain links TRBV5-1 with TRBJ2-1; TRBD1 might be the D (7 bases). Trimming removed 4 bases at V and 4 bases at J, with 12 bases between. Germline V lookup: CDR1 SGHRS, CDR2 YFSETQ. The CDR3 has 14 residues. CDR3 residues: CASSQGGGYNEQFF. In nucleotides, the CDR3 is TGCGCCAGCAGCCAGGGGGGCGGGTACAATGAGCAGTTCTTC. Variable domain in full (rest from reference TRBV5-1 and TRBJ2-1): KAGVTQTPRYLIKTRGQQVTLSCSPISGHRSVSWYQQTPGQGLQFLFEYFSETQRNKGNFPGRFSGRQFSNSRSEMNVSTLELGDSALYLCASSQGGGYNEQFFGPGTRLTVL.

The V and J genes are TRBV4-3 and TRBJ1-4, with D unresolved. Germline V gene sequence: CDR1 LGHNA, CDR2 YSLEER. The CDR3 spans 17 residues. V was trimmed by 0 bases and J by 8 bases, leaving 19 bases between them. CDR3 residues: CASSQELRAGRGEKLFF. The CDR3, as DNA: TGCGCCAGCAGCCAAGAACTTAGGGCGGGCAGAGGCGAAAAACTGTTTTTT.

V usage is TRBV11-2 and J usage is TRBJ2-7; D gene uncertain. The germline V gene encodes CDR1 SGHAT and CDR2 FQNNGV. CDR3 length: 13 amino acids. Trimming pared 0 bases from V and 4 bases from J, leaving 7 bases between. This CDR3 reads CASSLEGDYEQYF. The DNA of the CDR3 is TGTGCCAGCAGCTTAGAGGGCGATTACGAGCAGTACTTC.

The chain has TRBV24-1 and TRBJ2-1; TRBD1 matches 7 bases. Germline trimming cut 1 base from V and 6 bases from J; bases unmatched to any gene: 5. The germline V gene has CDR1 KGHDR and CDR2 SFDVKD. The CDR3 sequence is 15 residues long. The CDR3 sequence: CATSDFRYRGNEQFF. The CDR3 DNA is TGTGCCACCAGTGATTTTCGATACAGGGGCAATGAGCAGTTCTTC.

The CDR3, as DNA: TGTGCCAGTAGACGTTCGGTGACCGGGGAGCTGTTTTTT. This gives the protein CASRRSVTGELFF. The gene calls are TRBV19 and TRBJ2-2; no reliable D call. The CDR3 has 13 residues. The ends were cut back, 6 bases at V and 5 bases at J, with 10 bases in the middle. The germline V gene encodes CDR1 LNHDA and CDR2 SQIVND (reference sequence).

CDR3 sequence (DNA): TGTGCCAGCAGCTTTGGAGAGACCTACGAGCAGTACTTC. As protein: CASSFGETYEQYF. The chain recombines TRBV7-2 with TRBJ2-7; D unclear. Trimming removed 3 bases at V and 2 bases at J, with 8 bases between. This CDR3 spans 13 amino acids. Germline V gives CDR1 SGHTA, CDR2 FQGNSA.

The sample holds a few counts of this clone. The J gene is TRBJ2-5, the V gene TRBV15; TRBD2 aligns across 8 bases. J gave up 2 bases and V 8 bases, and 10 bases lay outside the gene matches. CDR3 length: 15 amino acids. Germline assignment: CDR1 LNHNV and CDR2 YYDKDF (reference sequence). CDR3 nucleotide sequence: TGTGCCACCGCCTTTGGGGTAGCGGGGCAAGAGACCCAGTACTTC. Protein product: CATAFGVAGQETQYF.

The V gene is TRBV27, the J gene TRBJ2-7, with TRBD1 matching over 12 bases. Trimming at V came to 6 bases and at J to 6 bases, leaving 9 bases not matched to a gene. Germline V gene sequence: CDR1 MNHEY, CDR2 SMNVEV (reference sequence). The CDR3 consists of 15 residues. CDR3 loop: CASSRRGQGAVEQYF. In DNA form, the CDR3 reads TGTGCCAGCAGCCGCCGGGGACAGGGGGCTGTCGAGCAGTACTTC.

This sequence joins TRBV6-6 and TRBJ2-1, with 8 bases aligning to TRBD2. The germline V gene encodes CDR1 MNHNY and CDR2 SVGAGI (reference sequence). Trimming at V came to 6 bases and at J to 5 bases, leaving 9 bases not matched to a gene. The CDR3 sequence is 15 residues long. The CDR3 spells CASSRSSGPNNEQFF. CDR3 coding DNA: TGTGCCAGCAGCCGCTCTAGCGGGCCCAACAATGAGCAGTTCTTC.

The chain links TRBV11-2 to TRBJ2-5; the match to TRBD1 covers 9 bases. Germline V gives CDR1 SGHAT, CDR2 FQNNGV. This CDR3 contains 14 residues. V trimming: 4 bases; J trimming: 5 bases; junction bases outside the gene matches: 5. CDR3 residues: CASSSGQGYETQYF. CDR3 DNA: TGTGCCAGCAGCTCTGGACAGGGGTACGAGACCCAGTACTTC.

V usage is TRBV2 and J usage is TRBJ2-1; D is uncertain. CDR1 and CDR2 from the germline V gene are SNHLY and FYNNEI. The CDR3 has 16 residues. V lost 3 bases to trimming and J lost 0 bases, with 12 bases between them. CDR3 DNA: TGTGCCAGCAGTGAGCAAACTCTGAGCTCCTACAATGAGCAGTTCTTC. Its translation is CASSEQTLSSYNEQFF.

This rearrangement joins TRBV3-1 (or the pseudogene TRBV3-2) to TRBJ2-3; a weak D match, TRBD1 (5 bases). With 2 bases removed from V and 5 bases from J, the gap between germline ends came to 8 bases. The CDR3 spans 13 residues. From germline, CDR1 is LGHDT and CDR2 YNNKEL (reference sequence). The CDR3 region is CASSQSGRDTQYF. In DNA, the CDR3 is TGTGCCAGCAGCCAATCAGGGCGAGATACGCAGTATTTT.

This clone was picked up one time. This chain joins TRBV13 and TRBJ2-5, with 9 bases aligning to TRBD2. The trim removed 1 base at V and 5 bases at J, leaving 8 bases unmatched. CDR1 is PRHDT and CDR2 is FYEKMQ in the germline V gene (reference sequence). This CDR3 comprises 16 residues. CDR3 nucleotide sequence: TGTGCCAGCAGCTTAGCGGTAGCGGGAGTGGGGGAGACCCAGTACTTC. This sequence encodes CASSLAVAGVGETQYF.

This chain joins TRBV6-5 and TRBJ1-1, with D maybe TRBD1 (5 bases). CDR1 and CDR2 (germline): MNHEY, SVGAGI. Trimming took off 0 bases at V and 4 bases at J, with 12 bases between the two ends. The CDR3 is made up of 15 amino acids. The CDR3 DNA sequence: TGTGCCAGCAGTTACTCGATTGATGGGGCCACTGAAGCTTTCTTT. It is translated as CASSYSIDGATEAFF.

The chain combines TRBV7-2 with TRBJ1-3, with D perhaps TRBD1 (5 bases). Trimming took off 2 bases at V and 4 bases at J, with 15 bases between the two ends. Germline loops: CDR1 SGHTA, CDR2 FQGNSA. The CDR3 extends over 16 amino acids. CDR3 DNA: TGTGCCAGCAGCTTAACCTCGGGGGGATCCGGAAACACCATATATTTT. Protein product: CASSLTSGGSGNTIYF.

The J gene is TRBJ1-2, the V gene TRBV7-9; TRBD1 agrees at 9 bases. Germline V gene data show CDR1 as SEHNR and CDR2 as FQNEAQ (reference sequence). The CDR3 has 15 residues. V gave up 5 bases and J gave up 8 bases; unmatched junction bases: 12. The CDR3: CASSTPRDREIGYTF. CDR3 DNA: TGTGCCAGCAGCACCCCCCGGGACAGGGAAATAGGCTACACCTTC.

The genes are TRBV6-6 and TRBJ1-2; a possible D gene is TRBD1 (6 bases). Trimming left V 5 bases short and J 4 bases short, with 17 bases between. The CDR3 is 15 residues long. Germline CDR1 and CDR2: MNHNY and SVGAGI (reference sequence). The CDR3 is CASSVGGGRRYGYTF. The DNA for the CDR3 is TGTGCCAGCAGTGTCGGGGGGGGGCGACGCTATGGCTACACCTTC.

The rearrangement uses TRBV6-5 and TRBJ2-2; tentatively, D is TRBD2 (6 bases). The CDR3 totals 16 residues. V lost 0 bases and J lost 3, with 11 bases in between. Germline-derived CDR1 and CDR2 are MNHEY and SVGAGI. The CDR3 DNA follows: TGTGCCAGCAGTTACTCGCCAGCGGGCCACACCGGGGAGCTGTTTTTT. Encoded protein: CASSYSPAGHTGELFF.

The DNA for the CDR3 is TGTGCCAGCAGCTTAGTGTCAGGAGGAGTGGATGAAAAACTGTTTTTT. Translated: CASSLVSGGVDEKLFF. The genes are TRBV7-2 and TRBJ1-4; D not resolved. CDR1 and CDR2 (germline): SGHTA, FQGNSA. V dropped 1 base and J dropped 6 bases, with 15 bases sitting between them. This CDR3 has 16 amino acids.

The rearrangement links TRBV4-3 to TRBJ2-1; D might be TRBD2 (5 bases). Germline V gene sequence: CDR1 LGHNA, CDR2 YSLEER. CDR3 length: 16 amino acids. The V end was cut by 0 bases, the J end by 5 bases, with 14 bases between. CDR3 in DNA: TGCGCCAGCAGCCAAGATTCGGGGAGTCGGAACAATGAGCAGTTCTTC. Its translation is CASSQDSGSRNNEQFF.

This chain uses TRBV5-1 with TRBJ2-2; the match to TRBD2 covers 12 bases. Looked up from germline, CDR1 is SGHRS and CDR2 is YFSETQ. The ends lost 2 bases at V and 2 bases at J; junction bases unmatched: 1. The CDR3 is 16 amino acids. The CDR3 loop reads CASSLLAGGNTGELFF. DNA for the CDR3: TGCGCCAGCAGCTTACTAGCGGGAGGTAACACCGGGGAGCTGTTTTTT.

V is TRBV3-1 (or the pseudogene TRBV3-2) and J is TRBJ1-2, with a tentative D call TRBD1 (5 bases). The V gene lost 0 bases and the J gene lost 7 bases, with 12 bases spanning the gap. Looked up from germline, CDR1 is LGHDT and CDR2 is YNNKEL (reference sequence). The CDR3 totals 14 residues. Here the CDR3 reads CASSQDNGGRGYTF. The CDR3, as DNA: TGTGCCAGCAGCCAAGACAACGGGGGACGTGGCTACACCTTC.

This clone has a single count. As DNA, the CDR3 is TGTGCCAGCAGCCCCCTGGGGACTACCGGGGAGCTGTTTTTT. Residues: CASSPLGTTGELFF. V gene TRBV5-5 combines with J gene TRBJ2-2, with D perhaps TRBD2 (6 bases). Looked up from germline, CDR1 is SGHKS and CDR2 is YYEKEE (reference sequence). The V end lost 4 bases, the J end lost 5 bases, and 12 bases lay between the germline ends. CDR3 size: 14 residues.

The chain carries TRBV11-2 and TRBJ2-5; 9 bases map to TRBD2. Per the germline V gene, CDR1 is SGHAT and CDR2 is FQNNGV. V shed 6 bases, J shed 0 bases, and the junction held 14 bases outside the gene matches. The CDR3 is 18 amino acids. The CDR3 DNA sequence: TGTGCCAGCAGATCCCACGGGCTAGCGGGGAAGTACCAAGAGACCCAGTACTTC. Protein product: CASRSHGLAGKYQETQYF.

This chain joins TRBV19 and TRBJ1-1, with TRBD1 matching over 7 bases. The germline V gene has CDR1 LNHDA and CDR2 SQIVND (reference sequence). The CDR3 covers 14 residues. V dropped 7 bases and J dropped 5; count of bases not matched to a gene: 10. CDR3 nucleotide sequence: TGTGCCAGTACTGAACGGAGGGGGCAAACTGAAGCTTTCTTT. Protein sequence: CASTERRGQTEAFF.

This rearrangement joins TRBV28 to TRBJ1-4, with D uncertain. The V gene lost 7 bases and the J gene lost 8 bases, with 17 bases spanning the gap. Per the germline V gene, CDR1 is MDHEN and CDR2 is SYDVKM. The CDR3 runs to 14 residues. This chain's CDR3 is CASTPPMVGEKLFF. CDR3 bases: TGTGCCAGCACTCCTCCAATGGTTGGCGAAAAACTGTTTTTT.

The CDR3 DNA follows: TGTGCCAGCAGTTTGGCGGGGACCTACGAGCAGTACTTC. The encoded protein is CASSLAGTYEQYF. V is TRBV12-3 or TRBV12-4 and J is TRBJ2-7; possible D gene TRBD2, 6 bases. CDR3 length: 13 residues. Trimming took 3 bases from V and 2 from J, leaving 8 bases between them.